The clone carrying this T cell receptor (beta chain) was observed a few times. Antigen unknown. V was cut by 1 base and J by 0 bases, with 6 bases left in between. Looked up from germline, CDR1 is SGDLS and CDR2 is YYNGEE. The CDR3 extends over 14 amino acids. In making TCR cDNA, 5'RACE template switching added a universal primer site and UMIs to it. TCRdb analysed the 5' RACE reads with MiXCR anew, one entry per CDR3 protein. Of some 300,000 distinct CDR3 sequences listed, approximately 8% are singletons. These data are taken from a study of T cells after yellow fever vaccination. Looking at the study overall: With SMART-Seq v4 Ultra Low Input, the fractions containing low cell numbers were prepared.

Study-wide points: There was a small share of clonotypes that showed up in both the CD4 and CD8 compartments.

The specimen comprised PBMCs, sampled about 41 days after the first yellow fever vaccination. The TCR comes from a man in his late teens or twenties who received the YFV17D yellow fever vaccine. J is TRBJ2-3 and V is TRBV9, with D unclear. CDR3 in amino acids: CASSVSSSTDTQYF. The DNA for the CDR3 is TGTGCCAGCAGCGTATCGAGTAGCACAGATACGCAGTATTTT.